What follows are 25 T cell receptor beta chains derived from one specimen sequenced in a study of cytomegalovirus exposure and HLA in healthy donors. The PCR had 60 Vbeta and 13 Jbeta primers. Assay used: immunoSEQ multiplex PCR; TCRdb lists only in-frame clones, some missing. This sample has roughly 130,000 clones, with roughly 69% found just once. The sample comprised PBMCs. Receptor source: a human donor in good health.

The chain links TRBV2 to TRBJ1-5, with 9 positions matching TRBD1. This CDR3 spans 17 amino acids. Germline CDR1 is SNHLY and CDR2 is FYNNEI. V shed 7 bases and J 0 bases; nucleotides not matched to a gene: 10. Here the CDR3 reads CASNWDRDPYSNQPQHF. The CDR3 bases are TGTGCCAGCAATTGGGACAGGGACCCTTATAGCAATCAGCCCCAGCATTTT.

The rearrangement joins TRBV4-3 to TRBJ2-2; D is possibly TRBD2 (5 bases). CDR3 size: 14 residues. The germline V gene has CDR1 LGHNA and CDR2 YSLEER. V was clipped by 4 bases and J by 9 bases, with 15 bases between them. The CDR3 sequence: CASSRQKEGRELFF. CDR3 in DNA: TGCGCCAGCAGCCGCCAGAAAGAGGGTAGGGAGCTGTTTTTT.

The chain is built from TRBV9 and TRBJ2-1; the match to TRBD2 covers 11 bases. With V trimmed by 4 bases and J by 6 bases, 6 bases remained unmatched. Germline lookup yields CDR1 SGDLS and CDR2 YYNGEE. This CDR3 contains 15 residues. The CDR3 loop is CASSRGGLAANEQFF. For the CDR3, the DNA is TGTGCCAGCAGCCGGGGGGGACTAGCGGCCAATGAGCAGTTCTTC.

CDR3 sequence (DNA): TGTGCCATCAGTGAGTCGAAGAAGACAGAATCCTACAATCAGCCCCAGCATTTT. Translating it yields CAISESKKTESYNQPQHF. The V and J genes are TRBV10-3 and TRBJ1-5, with a possible D match to TRBD1 (5 bases). Trimming pared 0 bases from V and 3 bases from J, leaving 18 bases between. In germline, CDR1 is ENHRY, CDR2 SYGVKD. This CDR3 spans 18 amino acids.

This clone was found once. The chain has TRBV27 and TRBJ1-2, with D hard to call. The CDR3 runs 13 residues. The V gene lost 1 base and the J gene lost 1 base, with 4 bases spanning the gap. Germline CDR1 MNHEY, CDR2 SMNVEV (reference sequence). The CDR3 coding sequence is TGTGCCAGCAGTTTATATAGTAACTATGGCTACACCTTC. It is translated as CASSLYSNYGYTF.

The rearrangement links TRBV7-9 to TRBJ1-1, with D perhaps TRBD1 (5 bases). Germline V CDR1 and CDR2: SEHNR, FQNEAQ (reference sequence). V lost 5 bases to trimming and J lost 4 bases, with 11 bases between them. CDR3 size: 13 residues. The CDR3 reads CASSQGVGTEAFF. DNA for the CDR3: TGTGCCAGCAGCCAGGGCGTTGGCACTGAAGCTTTCTTT.

This clone was recorded a few times. The J gene is TRBJ2-7, the V gene TRBV7-2, with D tentatively TRBD2 (6 bases). This CDR3 comprises 18 residues. Germline V gene lookup returns CDR1 SGHTA and CDR2 FQGNSA. Trimming removed 2 bases at V and 0 bases at J, with 20 bases between. CDR3 protein: CASSLFSHGIADSYEQYF. In nucleotides, the CDR3 is TGTGCCAGCAGCTTATTTTCACATGGAATAGCGGACTCCTACGAGCAGTACTTC. Based on the CDR3 plus reference TRBV7-2 and TRBJ2-7, the full variable domain is GAGVSQSPSNKVTEKGKDVELRCDPISGHTALYWYRQSLGQGLEFLIYFQGNSAPDKSGLPSDRFSAERTGGSVSTLTIQRTQQEDSAVYLCASSLFSHGIADSYEQYFGPGTRLTVT.

This chain connects TRBV29-1 to TRBJ1-4; 10 nucleotides align to TRBD1. Germline lookup yields CDR1 SQVTM and CDR2 ANQGSEA. V was clipped by 4 bases and J by 8 bases; unmatched bases: 7. The CDR3 is made up of 14 amino acids. CDR3 residues: CSVAGTGVGEKLFF. As DNA, the CDR3 is TGCAGCGTTGCCGGGACAGGGGTAGGAGAAAAACTGTTTTTT.

The chain is built from TRBV30 and TRBJ2-5, with D possibly matching TRBD2 (6 bases). Trimming cost V 1 base and J 2 bases, with 17 bases left between them. The CDR3 consists of 16 residues. Germline CDR1 is GTSNPN and CDR2 is SVGIG (reference sequence). The CDR3 region is CAWSGTAFRGQETQYF. The CDR3 nucleotides read TGTGCCTGGAGTGGAACGGCTTTTCGGGGGCAAGAGACCCAGTACTTC. The full variable domain, rest sourced from reference TRBV30 and TRBJ2-5, is SQTIHQWPATLVQPVGSPLSLECTVEGTSNPNLYWYRQAAGRGLQLLFYSVGIGQISSEVPQNLSASRPQDRQFILSSKKLLLSDSGFYLCAWSGTAFRGQETQYFGPGTRLLVL.

This chain joins TRBV4-3 and TRBJ2-3; D gene uncertain. The CDR3 consists of 16 residues. V was trimmed by 0 bases and J by 2 bases, leaving 12 bases between them. The germline CDR1 and CDR2 sequences are LGHNA and YSLEER. The CDR3 DNA reads TGCGCCAGCAGCCAAGATCGTGGAGCTTTCACAGATACGCAGTATTTT. Translation: CASSQDRGAFTDTQYF.

The chain recombines TRBV6-1 with TRBJ2-7; TRBD2 might be the D (5 bases). CDR1 is MNHNS and CDR2 is SASEGT in the germline V gene. The CDR3 extends over 16 amino acids. The germline V and J ends were trimmed by 0 bases and 3 bases, with 15 bases remaining between them. The CDR3 coding sequence is TGTGCCAGCAGTGAAGCTGAGGGATACTTGGGCTACGAGCAGTACTTC. Protein: CASSEAEGYLGYEQYF.

The rearrangement joins TRBV19 to TRBJ2-3; weak D call: TRBD1 (6 bases). This CDR3 has 15 residues. Germline lookup yields CDR1 LNHDA and CDR2 SQIVND (reference sequence). Trimming removed 3 bases from V and 3 bases from J, with 13 bases in between. The CDR3 region has the DNA TGTGCCAGTAGTATCGGACAGAGGGAAACAGATACGCAGTATTTT. It translates to CASSIGQRETDTQYF. Drawing the rest from reference TRBV19 and TRBJ2-3, the complete variable domain is DGGITQSPKYLFRKEGQNVTLSCEQNLNHDAMYWYRQDPGQGLRLIYYSQIVNDFQKGDIAEGYSVSREKKESFPLTVTSAQKNPTAFYLCASSIGQRETDTQYFGPGTRLTVL.

The chain has TRBV7-2 and TRBJ1-2; a possible D gene is TRBD1 (5 bases). Germline V CDR1 and CDR2: SGHTA, FQGNSA. The CDR3 extends over 14 amino acids. Trimming cost V 7 bases and J 4 bases, with 16 bases left between them. The DNA of the CDR3 is TGTGCCAGCACCTTTGGGGGGTTTGGCTATGGCTACACCTTC. Protein sequence: CASTFGGFGYGYTF.

The chain uses TRBV4-2 and TRBJ2-3; 9 bases match TRBD1. The length of the CDR3 is 19 residues. In germline, CDR1 is LGHNA, CDR2 YNFKEQ. The ends lost 1 base at V and 2 bases at J; junction bases unmatched: 13. The CDR3 loop is CASSQVGSGTGILTDTQYF. DNA for the CDR3: TGTGCCAGCAGCCAAGTCGGTAGTGGGACAGGGATCCTCACAGATACGCAGTATTTT.

The V call is TRBV28, the J call TRBJ1-4; 9 nucleotides agree with TRBD1. V trimming: 5 bases; J trimming: 7 bases; junction bases outside the gene matches: 8. There are 15 residues in the CDR3. The V gene's germline CDR1 is MDHEN and CDR2 SYDVKM. The CDR3 nucleotides are TGTGCCAGCAGTGTCCCAGGACAGGGGAGTGAAAAACTGTTTTTT. This sequence encodes CASSVPGQGSEKLFF.

This CDR3 reads CASSPHGSGGAYEQYF. For the CDR3, the DNA is TGTGCCAGCAGTCCCCACGGTAGTGGGGGGGCCTACGAGCAGTACTTC. The chain recombines TRBV28 with TRBJ2-7, with TRBD2 matching over 7 bases. The CDR3 covers 16 residues. Germline lookup yields CDR1 MDHEN and CDR2 SYDVKM. V lost 5 bases, J lost 2 bases, and 12 bases stayed unmatched.

The chain has TRBV4-3 and TRBJ1-4; possible D gene TRBD1, 5 bases. Trimming took 0 bases from V and 8 from J, leaving 16 bases between them. Germline loops: CDR1 LGHNA, CDR2 YSLEER. This CDR3 comprises 16 residues. In nucleotides, the CDR3 is TGCGCCAGCAGCCAAGACCGGGCAGGGTCAAGGGAAAAACTGTTTTTT. Its protein is CASSQDRAGSREKLFF.

This chain links TRBV7-6 with TRBJ2-7; possibly TRBD2 for D (6 bases). The CDR3 length is 18 residues. Per the germline V gene, CDR1 is SGHVS and CDR2 is FNYEAQ. V was shortened by 5 bases and J by 2 bases, with 25 bases between the two germline ends. The CDR3 loop is CASSQTGVGPRATYEQYF. The CDR3 DNA reads TGTGCCAGCAGCCAAACGGGGGTCGGGCCTCGAGCCACCTACGAGCAGTACTTC.

Worth noting for this clone: Other DNA variants within this sample encode the same CDR3. The chain is built from TRBV28 and TRBJ2-7; 12 bases are shared with TRBD2. Germline CDR1 is MDHEN and CDR2 is SYDVKM. This CDR3 is built from 15 residues. Trimming removed 6 bases from V and 4 bases from J; junction bases left unmatched: 7. Written as DNA, the CDR3 is TGTGCCAGCAGCCTGGGACTAGCGGGCGGGTACGAGCAGTACTTC. Residues: CASSLGLAGGYEQYF.

The CDR3 coding sequence is TGTGCCAGTAGTGTGGGACTAGCGGGAGCCCCCGGGGAGCTGTTTTTT. Translating gives CASSVGLAGAPGELFF. The chain uses TRBV19 and TRBJ2-2; TRBD2 matches at 14 bases. The CDR3 is 16 amino acids. CDR1 LNHDA and CDR2 SQIVND come from the germline V gene (reference sequence). With V trimmed by 5 bases and J by 6 bases, 5 bases remained unmatched.

This chain joins TRBV28 and TRBJ2-5; D is unresolved. The J call may be mistaken, given a closer DNA end match to TRBJ2-7. The CDR3 runs to 15 residues. Germline lookup yields CDR1 MDHEN and CDR2 SYDVKM. The CDR3 DNA reads as TGTGCCAGCAGTTCTAACCCACTGTCCCTCTACGAGCAGTACTTC. It specifies CASSSNPLSLYEQYF.

The V gene is TRBV28, the J gene TRBJ2-3, with TRBD1 identical over 7 bases. Germline CDR1 MDHEN, CDR2 SYDVKM. The CDR3 length is 16 residues. The V gene end was trimmed by 4 bases and the J gene end by 4 bases; junction bases not matched to a gene: 11. In nucleotides, the CDR3 is TGTGCCAGCAGTTCAAGACAGGGAATTGGCGCAGATACGCAGTATTTT. This sequence encodes CASSSRQGIGADTQYF.

J is TRBJ2-2 and V is TRBV27; 7 bases map to TRBD1. This CDR3 has 15 residues. CDR1 and CDR2 from the germline V gene are MNHEY and SMNVEV (reference sequence). The V gene end was trimmed by 2 bases and the J gene end by 4 bases; junction bases not matched to a gene: 4. The chain's CDR3 is CASSLGRGSTGELFF. The CDR3 DNA is TGTGCCAGCAGTTTAGGCAGGGGGAGCACCGGGGAGCTGTTTTTT.

This clone turned up a few times. This chain joins TRBV4-1 and TRBJ1-4; 10 bases fit TRBD1. Germline loops: CDR1 MGHRA, CDR2 YSYEKL. The CDR3 covers 17 residues. Trimming took 3 bases from V and 0 from J; bases not matched to a gene: 4. CDR3 coding DNA: TGCGCCAGCAGCCATTTAGGGACAGGGGCAACTAATGAAAAACTGTTTTTT. Translation: CASSHLGTGATNEKLFF.

Concerning this clone: This CDR3 is also generated by other DNA sequences in the sample. The chain has TRBV5-1 and TRBJ2-7; 10 bases align to TRBD1. Per germline, CDR1 SGHRS and CDR2 YFSETQ. CDR3 length: 14 amino acids. The V gene end was trimmed by 4 bases and the J gene end by 4 bases; junction bases not matched to a gene: 5. Here the CDR3 reads CASSPGQGRYEQYF. The DNA of the CDR3 is TGCGCCAGCAGCCCGGGACAGGGGAGGTACGAGCAGTACTTC.